These 3 T cell receptor beta chains were all obtained from the same sample, sequenced in a study of blood T cells in healthy people across ages. With a J-beta primer mix and a sample-barcoded 5' primer, a second PCR ran about 7 to 12 cycles. Each CDR3 protein is one row after TCRdb ran MiXCR on the 5' RACE reads. In the table there are about 1,800,000 distinct CDR3 sequences, roughly 28% of which are singletons. Sequences were obtained from blood. Receptors were obtained from a woman under 40 in good health.

In its sample, this clonotype was seen a few times. The chain uses TRBV12-3 or TRBV12-4 and TRBJ2-2, with D hard to call. Trimming took 5 bases from V and 6 from J, leaving 7 bases between them. The CDR3 spans 12 residues. As DNA, the CDR3 is TGTGCCAGCAGTCGGAGTTCCGGGGAGCTGTTTTTT. Protein product: CASSRSSGELFF.

The sample holds a few counts of this clonotype. The chain links TRBV6-1 to TRBJ2-7, with 7 bases matching TRBD2. Germline V gene sequence: CDR1 MNHNS, CDR2 SASEGT. The CDR3 extends over 14 amino acids. With 6 bases clipped from V and 7 bases from J, the junction kept 12 bases outside the gene matches. CDR3: CASSAGRARVEQYF. The CDR3 DNA is TGTGCCAGCAGCGCAGGGAGGGCTCGGGTAGAGCAGTACTTC.

This clonotype has a count of ten or more. CDR3 coding DNA: TGCGCCAGCAGCCCCACGCGGTCTTCAACCTACAATGAGCAGTTCTTC. It codes for CASSPTRSSTYNEQFF. This sequence joins TRBV5-1 and TRBJ2-1, with D uncertain. Germline V gene lookup returns CDR1 SGHRS and CDR2 YFSETQ. The V end lost 4 bases, the J end lost 2 bases, and 16 bases lay between the germline ends. This CDR3 has 16 residues.